What follows is one T cell receptor beta chain and its context. The data are from a study of blood T cell repertoires in COVID-19. At the level of the study: Samples of COVID-19 (acute and convalescent) were obtained from the United States, Italy and Spain.

In the source study's methods: Amplification with reference gene primers provided the estimates of nucleated cell counts. Generated by immunoSEQ multiplex PCR, the TCRdb table keeps only in-frame clones and is missing some. That table supplies the V and J calls and clone size; D and trimming were determined from the DNA. This repertoire shows fewer than 300,000 clones, around nine tenths found once; its top ten account for about 9.3%. V gave up 6 bases and J gave up 6 bases, with 11 bases separating them. The CDR3 runs 13 residues. Germline CDR1 reads LNHDA; CDR2 reads SQIVND (reference sequence). Cohorts were determined from participant-reported clinical history. For recovered donors of Cohort 3, there were two negative PCRs, clearance, or symptom resolution.

The chain couples TRBV19 to TRBJ2-2; D call uncertain. Source material: PBMCs or T cells enriched from blood (not recorded which). This clonotype was obtained from a man in his forties who had recovered from COVID-19. CDR3 DNA sequence: TGTGCCAGTAGCATTCTAGAGGCCGGGGAGCTGTTTTTT. This translates into CASSILEAGELFF.